This T cell receptor (beta chain) was identified in a study of long-term antiretroviral therapy in people with HIV. Post-ART PBMC samples numbered at least two per donor, and pre-ART ones at least one. Broader study findings: Control repertoires displayed wider CDR3 length ranges than the HIV repertoires.

As to this clone: Its target is not known.

CDR3 length: 16 amino acids. J gave up 4 bases and V 0 bases, and 5 bases lay outside the gene matches. Germline V gene sequence: CDR1 LNHDA, CDR2 SQIVND (reference sequence). Version v3.0 of the immunoSEQ assay was performed at survey level. Per sample, sequencing targeted roughly 35,000-50,000 T-cell genomes. Sequencing used immunoSEQ multiplex PCR; TCRdb keeps in-frame clones, though not all of them. The data contain 25,000 to 35,000 clones, over 90% of them seen just once; the ten biggest clones take up 9% to 12%. This sample comprised unsorted PBMCs, obtained 6.2 years after starting antiretroviral therapy. The gene calls are TRBV19 and TRBJ2-7, with 11 bases fitting TRBD1. This clonotype originated in a middle-aged man with HIV. The chain's CDR3 is CASSIDGTGGRYEQYF. The CDR3 DNA reads as TGTGCCAGTAGTATAGACGGGACAGGGGGTAGGTACGAGCAGTACTTC.